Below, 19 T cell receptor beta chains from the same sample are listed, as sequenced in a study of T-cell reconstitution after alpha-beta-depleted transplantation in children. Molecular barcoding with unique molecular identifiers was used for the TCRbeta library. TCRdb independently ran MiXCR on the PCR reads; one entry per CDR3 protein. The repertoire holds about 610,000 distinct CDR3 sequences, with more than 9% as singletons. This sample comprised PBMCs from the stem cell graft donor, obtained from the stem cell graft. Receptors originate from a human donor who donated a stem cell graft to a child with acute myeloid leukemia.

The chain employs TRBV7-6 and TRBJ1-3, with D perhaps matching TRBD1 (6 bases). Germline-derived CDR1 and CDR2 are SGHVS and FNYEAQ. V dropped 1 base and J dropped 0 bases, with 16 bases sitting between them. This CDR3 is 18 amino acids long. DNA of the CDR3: TGTGCCAGCAGCTTAGACCCCCCGACAGGCCGCTCTGGAAACACCATATATTTT. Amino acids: CASSLDPPTGRSGNTIYF.

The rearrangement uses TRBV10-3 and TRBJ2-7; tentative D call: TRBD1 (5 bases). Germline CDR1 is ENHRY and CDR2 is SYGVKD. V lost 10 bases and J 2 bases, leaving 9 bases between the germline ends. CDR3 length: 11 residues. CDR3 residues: CASRQTYEQYF. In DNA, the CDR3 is TGTGCCAGCCGACAGACCTACGAGCAGTACTTC.

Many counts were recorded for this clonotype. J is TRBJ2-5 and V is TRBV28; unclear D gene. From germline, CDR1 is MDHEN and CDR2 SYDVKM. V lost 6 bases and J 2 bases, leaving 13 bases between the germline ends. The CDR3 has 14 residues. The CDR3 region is CASSPYRVQETQYF. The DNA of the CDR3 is TGTGCCAGCAGCCCCTATCGGGTACAAGAGACCCAGTACTTC. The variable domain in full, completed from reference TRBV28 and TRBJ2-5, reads DVKVTQSSRYLVKRTGEKVFLECVQDMDHENMFWYRQDPGLGLRLIYFSYDVKMKEKGDIPEGYSVSREKKERFSLILESASTNQTSMYLCASSPYRVQETQYFGPGTRLLVL.

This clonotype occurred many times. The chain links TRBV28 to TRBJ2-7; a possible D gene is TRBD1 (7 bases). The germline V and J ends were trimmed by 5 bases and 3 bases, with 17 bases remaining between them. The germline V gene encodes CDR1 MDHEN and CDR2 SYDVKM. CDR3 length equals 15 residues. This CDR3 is CASSLGTVGSYEQYF. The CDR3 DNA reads TGTGCCAGCAGTCTAGGGACAGTCGGGAGCTACGAGCAGTACTTC. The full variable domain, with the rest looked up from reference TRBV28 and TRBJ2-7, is DVKVTQSSRYLVKRTGEKVFLECVQDMDHENMFWYRQDPGLGLRLIYFSYDVKMKEKGDIPEGYSVSREKKERFSLILESASTNQTSMYLCASSLGTVGSYEQYFGPGTRLTVT.

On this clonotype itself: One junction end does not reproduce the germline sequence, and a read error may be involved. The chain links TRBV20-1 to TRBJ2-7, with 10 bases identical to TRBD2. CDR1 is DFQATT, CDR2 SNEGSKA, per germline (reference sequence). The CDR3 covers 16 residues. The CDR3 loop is CCARDQVSGRIYEQYF. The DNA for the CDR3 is TGCTGTGCTAGAGATCAGGTTAGCGGGAGGATCTACGAGCAGTACTTC.

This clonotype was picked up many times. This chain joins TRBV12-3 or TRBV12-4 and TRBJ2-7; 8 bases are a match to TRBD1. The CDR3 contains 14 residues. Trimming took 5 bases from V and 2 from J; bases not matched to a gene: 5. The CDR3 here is CASSRSTGAYEQYF. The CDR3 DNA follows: TGTGCCAGCAGTCGGTCGACAGGGGCCTACGAGCAGTACTTC.

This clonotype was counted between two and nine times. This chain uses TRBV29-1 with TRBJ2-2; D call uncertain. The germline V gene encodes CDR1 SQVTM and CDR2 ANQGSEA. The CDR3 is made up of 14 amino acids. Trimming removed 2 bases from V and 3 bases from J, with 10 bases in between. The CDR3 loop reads CSVEPKTYTGELFF. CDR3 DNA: TGCAGCGTTGAACCCAAAACATACACCGGGGAGCTGTTTTTT.

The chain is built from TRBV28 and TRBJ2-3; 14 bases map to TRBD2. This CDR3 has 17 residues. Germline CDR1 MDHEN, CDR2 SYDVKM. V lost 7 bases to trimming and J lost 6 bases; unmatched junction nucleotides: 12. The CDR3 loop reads CASTTPRGLAGGDTQYF. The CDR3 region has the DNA TGTGCCAGCACCACCCCCAGAGGACTAGCGGGAGGTGATACGCAGTATTTT.

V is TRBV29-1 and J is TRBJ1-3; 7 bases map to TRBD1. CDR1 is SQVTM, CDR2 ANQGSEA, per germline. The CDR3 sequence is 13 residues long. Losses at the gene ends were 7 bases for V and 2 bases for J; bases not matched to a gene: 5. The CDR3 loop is CSGAGGPGNTIYF. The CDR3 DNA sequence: TGCAGCGGGGCAGGGGGTCCTGGAAACACCATATATTTT. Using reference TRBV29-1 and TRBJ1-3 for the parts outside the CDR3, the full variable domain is SAVISQKPSRDICQRGTSLTIQCQVDSQVTMMFWYRQQPGQSLTLIATANQGSEATYESGFVIDKFPISRPNLTFSTLTVSNMSPEDSSIYLCSGAGGPGNTIYFGEGSWLTVV.

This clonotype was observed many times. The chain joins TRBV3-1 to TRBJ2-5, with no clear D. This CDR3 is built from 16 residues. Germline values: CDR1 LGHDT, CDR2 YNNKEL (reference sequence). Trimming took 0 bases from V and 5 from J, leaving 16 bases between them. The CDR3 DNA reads TGTGCCAGCAGCCAAGATCTTTGGAGCTTGGGGGAGACCCAGTACTTC. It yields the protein CASSQDLWSLGETQYF.

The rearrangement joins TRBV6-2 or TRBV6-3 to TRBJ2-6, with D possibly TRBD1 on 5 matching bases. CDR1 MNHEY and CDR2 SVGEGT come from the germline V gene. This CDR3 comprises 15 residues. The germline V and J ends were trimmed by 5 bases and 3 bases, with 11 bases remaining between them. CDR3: CASSPRVGGANVLTF. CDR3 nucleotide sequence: TGTGCCAGCAGTCCCAGGGTTGGTGGGGCCAACGTCCTGACTTTC.

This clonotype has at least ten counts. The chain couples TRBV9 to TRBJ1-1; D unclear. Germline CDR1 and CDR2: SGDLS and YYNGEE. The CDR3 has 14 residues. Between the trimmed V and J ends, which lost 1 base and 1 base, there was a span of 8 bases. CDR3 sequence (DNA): TGTGCCAGCAGCGTAACAGTATCGAACACTGAAGCTTTCTTT. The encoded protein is CASSVTVSNTEAFF.

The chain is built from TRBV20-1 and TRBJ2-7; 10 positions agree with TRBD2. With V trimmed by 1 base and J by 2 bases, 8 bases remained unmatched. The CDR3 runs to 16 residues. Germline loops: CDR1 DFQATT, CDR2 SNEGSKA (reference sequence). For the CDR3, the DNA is TGCAGTGCTAGAGCCCGGACTAGCGGAGTTCCCTACGAGCAGTACTTC. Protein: CSARARTSGVPYEQYF.

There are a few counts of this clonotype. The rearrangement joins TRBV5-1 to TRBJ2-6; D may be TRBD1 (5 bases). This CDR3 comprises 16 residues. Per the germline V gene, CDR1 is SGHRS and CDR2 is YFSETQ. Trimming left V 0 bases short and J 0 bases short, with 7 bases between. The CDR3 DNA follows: TGCGCCAGCAGCTTGGCCACAGGCTCTGGGGCCAACGTCCTGACTTTC. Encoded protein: CASSLATGSGANVLTF.

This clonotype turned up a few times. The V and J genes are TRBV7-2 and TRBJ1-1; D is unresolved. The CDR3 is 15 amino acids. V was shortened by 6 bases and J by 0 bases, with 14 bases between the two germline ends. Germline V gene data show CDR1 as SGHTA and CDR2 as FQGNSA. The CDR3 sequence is CASSLNGAMNTEAFF. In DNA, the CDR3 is TGTGCCAGCAGTCTAAATGGAGCGATGAACACTGAAGCTTTCTTT. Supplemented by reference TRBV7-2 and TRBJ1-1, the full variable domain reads GAGVSQSPSNKVTEKGKDVELRCDPISGHTALYWYRQSLGQGLEFLIYFQGNSAPDKSGLPSDRFSAERTGGSVSTLTIQRTQQEDSAVYLCASSLNGAMNTEAFFGQGTRLTVV.

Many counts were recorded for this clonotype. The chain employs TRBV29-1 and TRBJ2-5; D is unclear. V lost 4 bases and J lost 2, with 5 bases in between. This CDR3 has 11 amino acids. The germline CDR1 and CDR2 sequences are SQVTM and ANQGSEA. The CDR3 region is CSVAPQETQYF. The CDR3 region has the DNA TGCAGCGTTGCCCCTCAAGAGACCCAGTACTTC.

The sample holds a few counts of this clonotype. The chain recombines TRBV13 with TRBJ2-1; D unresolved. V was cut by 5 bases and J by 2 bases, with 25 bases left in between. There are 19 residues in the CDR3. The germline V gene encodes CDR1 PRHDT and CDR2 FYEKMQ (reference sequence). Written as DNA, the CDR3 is TGTGCCAGCAGCAAAGTTAGTCCTCACATAGGAACAACCTACAATGAGCAGTTCTTC. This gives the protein CASSKVSPHIGTTYNEQFF.

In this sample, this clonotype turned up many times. The CDR3 here is CASSLGMGPTFSGANVLTF. CDR3 DNA: TGTGCCAGCAGTTTAGGAATGGGACCAACATTCTCTGGGGCCAACGTCCTGACTTTC. J is TRBJ2-6 and V is TRBV12-3 or TRBV12-4; D possibly matches TRBD1 or TRBD2 (5 bases each). Trimming left V 1 base short and J 0 bases short, with 16 bases between. The length of the CDR3 is 19 residues.

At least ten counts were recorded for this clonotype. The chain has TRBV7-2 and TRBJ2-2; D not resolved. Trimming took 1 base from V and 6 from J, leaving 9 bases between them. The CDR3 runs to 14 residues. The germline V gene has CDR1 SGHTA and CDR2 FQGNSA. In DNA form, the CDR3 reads TGTGCCAGCAGCTTAGTAGTGTTGTCCGGGGAGCTGTTTTTT. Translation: CASSLVVLSGELFF.